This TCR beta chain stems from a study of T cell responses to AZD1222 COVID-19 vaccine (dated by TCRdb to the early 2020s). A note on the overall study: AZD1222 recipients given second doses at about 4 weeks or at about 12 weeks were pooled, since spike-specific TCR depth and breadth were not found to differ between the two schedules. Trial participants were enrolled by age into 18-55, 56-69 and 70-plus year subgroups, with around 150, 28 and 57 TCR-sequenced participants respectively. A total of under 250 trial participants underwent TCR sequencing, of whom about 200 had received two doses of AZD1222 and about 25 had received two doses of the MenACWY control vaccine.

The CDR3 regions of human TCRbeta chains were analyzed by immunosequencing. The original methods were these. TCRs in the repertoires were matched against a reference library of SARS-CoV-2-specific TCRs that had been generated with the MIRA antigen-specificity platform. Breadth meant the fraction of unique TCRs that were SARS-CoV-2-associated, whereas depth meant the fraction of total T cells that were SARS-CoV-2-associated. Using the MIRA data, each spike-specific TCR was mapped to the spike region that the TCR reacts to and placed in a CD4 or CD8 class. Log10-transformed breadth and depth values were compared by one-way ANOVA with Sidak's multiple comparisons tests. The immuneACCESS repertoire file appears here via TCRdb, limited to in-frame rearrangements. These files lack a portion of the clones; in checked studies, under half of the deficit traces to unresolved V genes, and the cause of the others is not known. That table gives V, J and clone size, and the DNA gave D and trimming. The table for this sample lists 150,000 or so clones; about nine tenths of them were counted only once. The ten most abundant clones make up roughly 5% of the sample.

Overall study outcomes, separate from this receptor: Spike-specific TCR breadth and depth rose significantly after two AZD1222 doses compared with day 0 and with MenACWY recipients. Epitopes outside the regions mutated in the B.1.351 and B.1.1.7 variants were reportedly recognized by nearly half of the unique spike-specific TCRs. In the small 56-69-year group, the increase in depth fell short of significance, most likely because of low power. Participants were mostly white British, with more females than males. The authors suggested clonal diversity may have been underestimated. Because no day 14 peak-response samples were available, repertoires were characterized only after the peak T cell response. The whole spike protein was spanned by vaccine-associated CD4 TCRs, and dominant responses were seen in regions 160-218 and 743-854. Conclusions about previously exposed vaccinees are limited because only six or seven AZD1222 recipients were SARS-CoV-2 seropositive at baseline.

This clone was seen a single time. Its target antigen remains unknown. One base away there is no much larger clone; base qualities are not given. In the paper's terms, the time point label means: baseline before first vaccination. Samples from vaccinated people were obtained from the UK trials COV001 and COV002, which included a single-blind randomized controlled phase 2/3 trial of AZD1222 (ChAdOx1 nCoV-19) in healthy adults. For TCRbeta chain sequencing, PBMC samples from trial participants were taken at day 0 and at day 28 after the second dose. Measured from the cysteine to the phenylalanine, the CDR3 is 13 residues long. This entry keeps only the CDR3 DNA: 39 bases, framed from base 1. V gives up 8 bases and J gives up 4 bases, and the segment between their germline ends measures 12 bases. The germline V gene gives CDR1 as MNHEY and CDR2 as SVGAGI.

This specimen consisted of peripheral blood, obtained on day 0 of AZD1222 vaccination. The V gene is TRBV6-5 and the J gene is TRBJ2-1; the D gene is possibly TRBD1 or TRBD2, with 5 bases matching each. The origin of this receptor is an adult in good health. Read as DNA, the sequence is TGTGCCAGCTCGGGGCGTTCTTACAATGAGCAGTTCTTC. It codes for CASSGRSYNEQFF.